The sequence of this T cell receptor beta chain was determined in a study of spatial heterogeneity in lung cancer. Time point of the sample: sample taken at primary tumor resection. Whole RNA obtained from tumor, nontumor lung or frozen PBMC underwent sequencing without sorting. CDR1 MRHNA and CDR2 SNTAGT come from the germline V gene. The V segment lost 2 bases and the J segment 0 bases; nucleotides outside the gene matches: 4. This CDR3 has 16 amino acids. TCRdb fed the 5' RACE reads into MiXCR, producing one record per CDR3 protein. The sample has just over 25,000 distinct CDR3 sequences; more than 10% are singletons.

J is TRBJ2-1 and V is TRBV6-4; TRBD2 matches 7 bases. This sample comprised PBMCs, obtained at surgery. This clonotype originated in a female donor with early-stage non-small cell lung cancer. CDR3 loop: CASSDDGGSSYNEQFF. In DNA form, the CDR3 reads TGTGCCAGCAGTGACGATGGCGGGAGCTCCTACAATGAGCAGTTCTTC.